The 14 T cell receptor beta chains below come from one sample, sequenced in a study of blood T cell repertoires in COVID-19. Method: immunoSEQ multiplex PCR; TCRdb's copy keeps in-frame clones and lacks some. The data hold 350,000 to 400,000 clones, with more than 75% observed a single time. Sample: PBMCs or T cells enriched from blood (not recorded which). These receptors originate from a woman aged 25 to 39 with acute COVID-19.

This chain joins TRBV3-1 (or the pseudogene TRBV3-2) and TRBJ2-4; 11 bases map to TRBD1. CDR1 LGHDT and CDR2 YNNKEL come from the germline V gene (reference sequence). V was clipped by 0 bases and J by 2 bases; unmatched bases: 6. The length of the CDR3 is 18 residues. The CDR3 nucleotides read TGTGCCAGCAGCCAAGAGGGGACAGGGGGTATATCCAAAAACATTCAGTACTTC. Its translation: CASSQEGTGGISKNIQYF.

The V gene is TRBV7-2, the J gene TRBJ1-2; D is ambiguous. The V end lost 3 bases, the J end lost 0 bases, and 8 bases lay between the germline ends. The CDR3 has 14 amino acids. From germline, CDR1 is SGHTA and CDR2 FQGNSA. The CDR3 reads CASSFGPANYGYTF. The CDR3 DNA reads TGTGCCAGCAGCTTTGGCCCAGCTAACTATGGCTACACCTTC.

This sequence joins TRBV24-1 and TRBJ2-1; 13 bases are shared with TRBD2. The CDR3 has 16 amino acids. After removal of 7 bases from V and 8 bases from J, the junction contained 10 bases not matched to a gene. Germline V gene lookup returns CDR1 KGHDR and CDR2 SFDVKD. The DNA of the CDR3 is TGTGCCACCAGCGCCAGGACTAGCGGGGGTGGGCATGAGCAGTTCTTC. Translated: CATSARTSGGGHEQFF.

The V call is TRBV18, the J call TRBJ2-3; possibly TRBD2 for D (7 bases). Trimming took off 1 base at V and 6 bases at J, with 17 bases between the two ends. The length of the CDR3 is 16 residues. Germline CDR1 and CDR2: KGHSH and LQKENI. The CDR3 is CASSPLGGGPPDTQYF. In nucleotides, the CDR3 is TGTGCCAGCTCACCACTGGGCGGGGGCCCGCCGGATACGCAGTATTTT.

CDR3 nucleotide sequence: TGTGCCAGCAGCTCGACTAGCGGGGAGGCGCAGTATTTT. Encoded protein: CASSSTSGEAQYF. The rearrangement links TRBV7-3 to TRBJ2-3, with 11 bases fitting TRBD2. Germline V CDR1 and CDR2: SGHTA, FQGTGA. J was trimmed by 10 bases and V by 4 bases; bases with no gene match: 4. The CDR3 consists of 13 residues.

This clone was seen a single time. The gene calls are TRBV29-1 and TRBJ1-6, with D unresolved. The CDR3 length is 13 residues. Per germline, CDR1 SQVTM and CDR2 ANQGSEA. V was trimmed by 4 bases and J by 2 bases, leaving 6 bases between them. DNA of the CDR3: TGCAGCGTTGGGCAGACCTATAATTCACCCCTCCACTTT. The encoded protein is CSVGQTYNSPLHF. The full variable domain, its missing parts supplied by reference TRBV29-1 and TRBJ1-6, is SAVISQKPSRDICQRGTSLTIQCQVDSQVTMMFWYRQQPGQSLTLIATANQGSEATYESGFVIDKFPISRPNLTFSTLTVSNMSPEDSSIYLCSVGQTYNSPLHFGNGTRLTVT.

This clone was seen more than once but under ten times. The chain employs TRBV19 and TRBJ2-7; D possibly corresponds to TRBD1 (5 bases). V gave up 1 base and J gave up 5 bases, with 15 bases separating them. Germline V CDR1 and CDR2: LNHDA, SQIVND (reference sequence). The CDR3 covers 15 residues. This chain's CDR3 is CASSIAAGRTHEQYF. The CDR3 DNA is TGTGCCAGTAGTATAGCGGCAGGGCGGACCCACGAGCAGTACTTC.

The rearrangement joins TRBV27 to TRBJ2-7, with D possibly TRBD1 on 6 matching bases. V gave up 3 bases and J gave up 3 bases, with 12 bases separating them. Germline loops: CDR1 MNHEY, CDR2 SMNVEV (reference sequence). This CDR3 has 14 amino acids. This CDR3 is CASSFSRGGYEQYF. The CDR3 DNA sequence: TGTGCCAGCAGTTTTTCCAGGGGCGGCTACGAGCAGTACTTC.

J is TRBJ2-7 and V is TRBV7-2; D is possibly TRBD1 (5 bases). The CDR3 contains 15 residues. V lost 5 bases and J lost 2, with 16 bases in between. Germline V gene lookup returns CDR1 SGHTA and CDR2 FQGNSA. In DNA form, the CDR3 reads TGTGCCAGCAGCCGCCTGGGGCAAGCAGCCTACGAGCAGTACTTC. It encodes CASSRLGQAAYEQYF.

The chain employs TRBV7-3 and TRBJ1-1; D uncertain. Looked up from germline, CDR1 is SGHTA and CDR2 is FQGTGA. The CDR3 is 14 residues long. V gave up 5 bases and J gave up 0 bases, with 10 bases separating them. The DNA of the CDR3 is TGTGCCAGCAGCCTCGGTCCCATGAACACTGAAGCTTTCTTT. Protein: CASSLGPMNTEAFF.

V and J are TRBV19 and TRBJ1-4; D not certain. The CDR3 covers 14 residues. V was pared by 3 bases and J by 4 bases, with 9 bases between. CDR1 and CDR2 (germline): LNHDA, SQIVND (reference sequence). This chain's CDR3 is CASSIRQNNEKLFF. The CDR3 DNA reads TGTGCCAGTAGTATCAGGCAGAATAATGAAAAACTGTTTTTT. The full variable domain, rest sourced from reference TRBV19 and TRBJ1-4, is DGGITQSPKYLFRKEGQNVTLSCEQNLNHDAMYWYRQDPGQGLRLIYYSQIVNDFQKGDIAEGYSVSREKKESFPLTVTSAQKNPTAFYLCASSIRQNNEKLFFGSGTQLSVL.

The V gene is TRBV6-4, the J gene TRBJ1-4, with D perhaps matching TRBD1 (6 bases). The CDR3 length is 15 residues. Germline V gene sequence: CDR1 MRHNA, CDR2 SNTAGT. Trimming cost V 9 bases and J 8 bases, with 22 bases left between them. The CDR3 here is CASTLGGARREKLFF. In nucleotides, the CDR3 is TGTGCCAGTACACTAGGGGGGGCGAGGAGGGAAAAACTGTTTTTT.

This chain connects TRBV30 to TRBJ1-4; D unclear. Per germline, CDR1 GTSNPN and CDR2 SVGIG (reference sequence). Trimming took off 3 bases at V and 0 bases at J, with 14 bases between the two ends. The CDR3 runs 16 residues. The CDR3 coding sequence is TGTGCCTGGAGCCCTACCGGAGTTGCAACTAATGAAAAACTGTTTTTT. It translates to CAWSPTGVATNEKLFF.

The chain employs TRBV27 and TRBJ1-3, with D possibly matching TRBD1 (6 bases). Germline V gives CDR1 MNHEY, CDR2 SMNVEV (reference sequence). The CDR3 sequence is 17 residues long. V was trimmed by 4 bases and J by 4 bases, leaving 20 bases between them. CDR3 sequence (DNA): TGTGCCAGCAGTTCCCTGACAGGACCCAGTGTGGGAAACACCATATATTTT. Translated, it gives CASSSLTGPSVGNTIYF.